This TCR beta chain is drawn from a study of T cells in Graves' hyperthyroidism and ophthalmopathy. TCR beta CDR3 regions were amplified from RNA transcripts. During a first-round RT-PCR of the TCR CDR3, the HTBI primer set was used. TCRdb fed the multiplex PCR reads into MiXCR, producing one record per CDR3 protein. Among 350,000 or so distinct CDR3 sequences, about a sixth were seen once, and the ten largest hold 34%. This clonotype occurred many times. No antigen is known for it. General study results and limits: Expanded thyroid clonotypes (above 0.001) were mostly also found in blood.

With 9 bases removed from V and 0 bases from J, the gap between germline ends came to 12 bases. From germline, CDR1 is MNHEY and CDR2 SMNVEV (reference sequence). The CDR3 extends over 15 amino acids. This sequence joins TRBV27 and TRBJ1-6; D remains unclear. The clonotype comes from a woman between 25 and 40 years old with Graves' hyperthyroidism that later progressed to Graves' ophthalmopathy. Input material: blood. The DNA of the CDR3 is TGTGCCAGTGGGCAGGAGGGCTCCTATAATTCACCCCTCCACTTT. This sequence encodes CASGQEGSYNSPLHF.